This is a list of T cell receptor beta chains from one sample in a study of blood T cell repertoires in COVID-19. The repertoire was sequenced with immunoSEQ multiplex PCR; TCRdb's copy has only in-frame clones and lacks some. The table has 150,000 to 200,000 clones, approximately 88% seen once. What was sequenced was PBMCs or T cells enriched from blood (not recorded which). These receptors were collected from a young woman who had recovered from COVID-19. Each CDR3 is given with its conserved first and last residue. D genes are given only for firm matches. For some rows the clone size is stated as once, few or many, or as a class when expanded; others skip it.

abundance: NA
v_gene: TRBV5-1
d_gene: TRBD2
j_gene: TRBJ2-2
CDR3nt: TGCGCCAGCAGCTCGCGACTAGCGGGAGACAACACCGGGGAGCTGTTTTTT
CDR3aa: CASSSRLAGDNTGELFF

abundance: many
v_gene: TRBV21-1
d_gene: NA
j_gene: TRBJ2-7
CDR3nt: TGTGCCAGCCCCCCCCGGGGAGAGGAGCAGTACTTC
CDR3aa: CASPPRGEEQYF

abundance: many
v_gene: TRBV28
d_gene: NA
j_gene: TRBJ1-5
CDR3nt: TGTGCCAGCAGCCCCGACAGGAAAGTCAATCAGCCCCAGCATTTT
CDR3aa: CASSPDRKVNQPQHF

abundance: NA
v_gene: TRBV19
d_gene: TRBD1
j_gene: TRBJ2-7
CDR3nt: TGTGCCAGTAGTTCTAGACCGGGACAGGGTTACGAGCAGTACTTC
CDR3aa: CASSSRPGQGYEQYF

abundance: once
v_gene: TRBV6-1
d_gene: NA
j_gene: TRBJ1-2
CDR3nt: TGTGCCAGCAGTGAAATAAGCCGGGGTTTCTATGGCTACACCTTC
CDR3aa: CASSEISRGFYGYTF

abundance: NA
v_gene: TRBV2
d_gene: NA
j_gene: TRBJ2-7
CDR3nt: TGTGCCAGCGGCAACCTCCCCTACGAGCAGTACTTC
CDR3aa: CASGNLPYEQYF

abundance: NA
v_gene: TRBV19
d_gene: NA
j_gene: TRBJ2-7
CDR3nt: TGTGCCAGTAAGGGGCCGTACGAGCAGTACTTC
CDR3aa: CASKGPYEQYF

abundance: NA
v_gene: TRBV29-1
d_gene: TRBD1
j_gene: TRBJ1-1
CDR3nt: TGCAGCGTTGTGTCCGGGACAGGGGTCACTGAAGCTTTCTTT
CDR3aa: CSVVSGTGVTEAFF

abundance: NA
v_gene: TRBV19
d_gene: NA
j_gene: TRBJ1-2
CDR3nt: TGTGCCAGTAGTATAGAGAGGGCGCAAACGCCTAACTATGGCTACACCTTC
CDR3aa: CASSIERAQTPNYGYTF

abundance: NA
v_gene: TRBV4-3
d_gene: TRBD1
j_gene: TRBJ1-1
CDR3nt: TGCGCCAGCAGCCACCGACAGGGGGTGAACACTGAAGCTTTCTTT
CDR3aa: CASSHRQGVNTEAFF

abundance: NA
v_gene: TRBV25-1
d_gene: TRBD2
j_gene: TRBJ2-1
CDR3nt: TGTGCCAGCAGTGAAACTAGCGGGGGGAACGAGCAGTTCTTC
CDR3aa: CASSETSGGNEQFF

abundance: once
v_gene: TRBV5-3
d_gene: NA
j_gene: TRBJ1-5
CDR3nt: TGTGCCAGAAGCACCTTGGAGGGAATCAATCAGCCCCAGCATTTT
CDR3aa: CARSTLEGINQPQHF

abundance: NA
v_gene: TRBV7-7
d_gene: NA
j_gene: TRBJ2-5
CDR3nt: TGTGCTAGCAGCCTAGGACGGGGGAGCCAAGAGACCCAGTACTTC
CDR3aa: CASSLGRGSQETQYF

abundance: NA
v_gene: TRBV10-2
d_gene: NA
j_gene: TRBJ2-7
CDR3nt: TGCGCCAGCAGTGAAAAAATCCCCCCATACGAGCAGTACTTC
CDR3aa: CASSEKIPPYEQYF

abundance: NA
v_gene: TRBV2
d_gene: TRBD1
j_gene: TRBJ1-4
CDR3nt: TGTGCCAGCAAAGGAACAGGGGGCGCCGAAAAACTGTTTTTT
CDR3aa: CASKGTGGAEKLFF

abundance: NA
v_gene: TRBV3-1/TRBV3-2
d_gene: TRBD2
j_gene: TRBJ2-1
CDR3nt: TGTGCCAGCAGCGAAAATGGACTAGCGGACATTAGGACAAATGAGCAGTTCTTC
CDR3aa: CASSENGLADIRTNEQFF

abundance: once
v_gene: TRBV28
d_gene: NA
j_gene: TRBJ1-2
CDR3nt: TGTGCCAGCAGTTTTTCGGGACACATCTATGGCTACACCTTC
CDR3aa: CASSFSGHIYGYTF

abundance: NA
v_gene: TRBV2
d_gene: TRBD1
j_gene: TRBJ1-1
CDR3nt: TGTGCCAGCAGCCAGATCAGGGGGTGGACTGAAGCTTTCTTT
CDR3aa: CASSQIRGWTEAFF

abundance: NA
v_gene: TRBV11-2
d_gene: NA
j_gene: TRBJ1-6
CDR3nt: TGTGCCAGCAGCTTAGTAGCGGTGGGATTTAATTCACCCCTCCACTTT
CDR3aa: CASSLVAVGFNSPLHF

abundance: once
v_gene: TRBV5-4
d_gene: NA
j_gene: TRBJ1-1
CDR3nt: TGTGCCAGCAGTTTCCGGGGAGGAAGCATCGGCACTGAAGCTTTCTTT
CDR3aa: CASSFRGGSIGTEAFF

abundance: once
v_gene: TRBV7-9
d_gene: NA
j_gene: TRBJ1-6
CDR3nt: TGTGCCAGCAGCTTAGAACCTAGAAGTTCACCCCTCCACTTT
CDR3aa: CASSLEPRSSPLHF

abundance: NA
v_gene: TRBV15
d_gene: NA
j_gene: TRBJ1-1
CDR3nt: TGTGCCACCAGCAGTGTGGGCGACAGCACGGCTTTCTTT
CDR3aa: CATSSVGDSTAFF

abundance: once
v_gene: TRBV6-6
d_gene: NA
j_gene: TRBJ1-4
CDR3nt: TGTGCCAGCAGTTACGACCCGGACGGCGGGGAACTGTTTTTT
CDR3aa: CASSYDPDGGELFF

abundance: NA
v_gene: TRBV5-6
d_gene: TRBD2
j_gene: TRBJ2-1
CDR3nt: TGTGCCAGCAGCTTGTTGAGGAGCGGGGGGAAAAATGAGCAGTTCTTC
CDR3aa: CASSLLRSGGKNEQFF

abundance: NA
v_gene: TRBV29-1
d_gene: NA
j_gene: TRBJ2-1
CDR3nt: TGCAGCGTTGAAGCGGGAGCAGGGAATGAGCAGTTCTTC
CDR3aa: CSVEAGAGNEQFF

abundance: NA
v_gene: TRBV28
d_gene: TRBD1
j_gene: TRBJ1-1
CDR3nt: TGTGCCAGCAGTTTATCGGGACAGGGGTCGGCTTTCTTT
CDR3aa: CASSLSGQGSAFF

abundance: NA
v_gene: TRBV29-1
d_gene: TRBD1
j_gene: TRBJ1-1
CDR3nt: TGCAGCGTTTCCAGGGACAGCAACACTGAAGCTTTCTTT
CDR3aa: CSVSRDSNTEAFF

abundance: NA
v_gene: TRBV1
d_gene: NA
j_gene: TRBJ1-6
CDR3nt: TGCGGGGGGGGAGGCGGTGATTCACCCCTCCACTTT
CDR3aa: CGGGGGDSPLHF

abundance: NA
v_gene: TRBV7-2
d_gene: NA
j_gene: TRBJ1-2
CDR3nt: TGTGCCAGCAGCCCTACCGGTGCCGGCTATGGCTACACCTTC
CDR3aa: CASSPTGAGYGYTF

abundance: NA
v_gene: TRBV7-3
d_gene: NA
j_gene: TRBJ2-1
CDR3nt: TGTGCCAGCAGCTTAGGGCTAGCCTCCTACAATGAGCAGTTCTTC
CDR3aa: CASSLGLASYNEQFF

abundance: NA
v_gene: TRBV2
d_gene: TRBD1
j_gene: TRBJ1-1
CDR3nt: TGTGCCAGCAGGGGACAGCTGAACACTGAAGCTTTCTTT
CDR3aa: CASRGQLNTEAFF

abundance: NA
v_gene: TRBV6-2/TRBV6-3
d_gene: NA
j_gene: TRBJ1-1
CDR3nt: TGTGCCAGCAGTTACCCGGTGGGAGTACTGAACACTGAAGCTTTCTTT
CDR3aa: CASSYPVGVLNTEAFF

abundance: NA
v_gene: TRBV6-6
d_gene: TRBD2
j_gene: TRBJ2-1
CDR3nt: TGTGCCAGCAGTCGGACGACTAGCGGGGGGGCCACGCGCAATGAGCAGTTCTTC
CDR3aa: CASSRTTSGGATRNEQFF

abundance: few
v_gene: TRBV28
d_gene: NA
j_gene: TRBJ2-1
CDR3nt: TGTGCCAGCCGACCACAGGGCGGAAGGCATGAGCAGTTCTTC
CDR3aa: CASRPQGGRHEQFF

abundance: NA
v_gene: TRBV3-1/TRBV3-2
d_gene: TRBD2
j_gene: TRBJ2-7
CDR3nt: TGTGCCAGCAGCTTTCGGACTAGATATGACGAGCAGTACTTC
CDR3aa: CASSFRTRYDEQYF

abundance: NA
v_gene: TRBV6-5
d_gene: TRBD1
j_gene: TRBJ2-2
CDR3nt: TGTGCCAGCAGTTATCGACAGGGCGCCGGGGAGCTGTTTTTT
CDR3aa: CASSYRQGAGELFF

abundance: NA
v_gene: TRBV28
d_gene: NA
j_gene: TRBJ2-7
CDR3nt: TGTGCCAGCAGTTTATCCCCAGGTTTGGGTAGCGGATCCTACGAGCAGTACTTC
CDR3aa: CASSLSPGLGSGSYEQYF

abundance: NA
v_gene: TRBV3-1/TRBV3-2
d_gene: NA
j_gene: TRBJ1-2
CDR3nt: TGTGCCAGCAGCCACGGGGATAGGTCCACCTTC
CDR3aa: CASSHGDRSTF

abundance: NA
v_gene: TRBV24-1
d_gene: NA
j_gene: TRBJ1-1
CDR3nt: TGTGCCACCAGTAGGGGCGGCACTGAAGCTTTCTTT
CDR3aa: CATSRGGTEAFF

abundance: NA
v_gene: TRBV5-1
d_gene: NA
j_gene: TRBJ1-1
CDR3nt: TGCGCCAGCGATGAGGGGGTTGATGAAGCTTTCTTT
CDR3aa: CASDEGVDEAFF

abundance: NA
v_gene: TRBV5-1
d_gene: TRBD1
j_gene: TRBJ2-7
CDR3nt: TGCGCCAGCAGTTTCCAGGGGGCCTACGAGCAGTACTTC
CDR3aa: CASSFQGAYEQYF

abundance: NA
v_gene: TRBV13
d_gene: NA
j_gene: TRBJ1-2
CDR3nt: TGTGCCAGCACTTCTGGGGAGGGGAAGGGCTACACCTTC
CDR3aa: CASTSGEGKGYTF

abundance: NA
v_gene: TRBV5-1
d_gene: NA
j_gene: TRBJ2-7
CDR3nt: TGCGCCAGCAGCTTACACAGGAGCGAGCAGTACTTC
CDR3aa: CASSLHRSEQYF

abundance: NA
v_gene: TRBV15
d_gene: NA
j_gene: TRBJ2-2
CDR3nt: TGTGCCACCAGCGGCTGGAGGGGCGGGACCGGGGAGCTGTTTTTT
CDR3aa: CATSGWRGGTGELFF

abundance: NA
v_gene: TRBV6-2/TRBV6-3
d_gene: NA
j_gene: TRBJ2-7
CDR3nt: TGTGCCAGCAGTTACTCGAGTATCTCCTACGAGCAGTACTTC
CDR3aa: CASSYSSISYEQYF

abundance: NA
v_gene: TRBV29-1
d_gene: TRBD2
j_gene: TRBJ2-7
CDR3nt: TGCAGCGCTGTAGCGGGGAGCTCCTACGAGCAGTACTTC
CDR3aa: CSAVAGSSYEQYF

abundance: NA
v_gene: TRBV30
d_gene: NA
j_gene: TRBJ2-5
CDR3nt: TGTGCCTGGAGTGTAAAAAGGGGAATTGGGGAGACCCAGTACTTC
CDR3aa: CAWSVKRGIGETQYF

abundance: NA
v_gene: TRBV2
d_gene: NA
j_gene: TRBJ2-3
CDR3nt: TGTGCCAGCAGTGAACAGGTCAGCACAGATACGCAGTATTTT
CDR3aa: CASSEQVSTDTQYF

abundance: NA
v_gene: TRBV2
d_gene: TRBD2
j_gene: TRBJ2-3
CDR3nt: TGTGCCAGCACTCGAGAAGGGAATAGCGGGAGTGGGGCAGATACGCAGTATTTT
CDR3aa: CASTREGNSGSGADTQYF

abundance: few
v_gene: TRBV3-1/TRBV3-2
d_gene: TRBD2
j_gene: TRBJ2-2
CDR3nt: TGTGCCAGCAGCCAAGTCGCTAGCGGGTCGAACACCGGGGAGCTGTTTTTT
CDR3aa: CASSQVASGSNTGELFF

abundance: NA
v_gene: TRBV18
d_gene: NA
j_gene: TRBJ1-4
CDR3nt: TGTGCCAGCTCCCCCTTAGGGGGGGCTGGTGAAAAACTGTTTTTT
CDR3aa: CASSPLGGAGEKLFF

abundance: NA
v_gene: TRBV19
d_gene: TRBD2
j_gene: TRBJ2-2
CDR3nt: TGTGCCAGTACTTATCCTCGGCGGGAGGCCTGGAGTGGGGAGCTGTTTTTT
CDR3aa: CASTYPRREAWSGELFF

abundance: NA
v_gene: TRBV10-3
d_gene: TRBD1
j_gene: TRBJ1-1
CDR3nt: TGTGCCATCAGTGACGGACAGGGGTGGAGCACTGAAGCTTTCTTT
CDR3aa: CAISDGQGWSTEAFF